One sample yielded the 26 T cell receptor beta chains listed below, sequenced in a study of OX40 agonist ivuxolimab in advanced cancers. Sequenced by immunoSEQ multiplex PCR; TCRdb stores in-frame clones only, minus some. The sample includes 82,000 or so clones, around 85% of them seen just once. This specimen was CD4+ or CD8+ T cells sorted from blood, taken in a trial of the OX40 agonist ivuxolimab. The source is an adult with an advanced solid tumor such as melanoma, head and neck, liver or kidney cancer.

The chain joins TRBV5-1 to TRBJ2-7, with D unresolved. The CDR3 covers 14 residues. Trimming removed 3 bases from V and 1 base from J, with 11 bases in between. The germline gives CDR1 SGHRS, CDR2 YFSETQ. CDR3 region: CASSYLSGSYEQYF. CDR3 coding DNA: TGCGCCAGCAGCTACCTGAGTGGATCCTACGAGCAGTACTTC.

The V gene is TRBV4-3, the J gene TRBJ1-1; no firm D call. The V end lost 0 bases, the J end lost 1 base, and 12 bases lay between the germline ends. Germline assignment: CDR1 LGHNA and CDR2 YSLEER. This CDR3 is 16 amino acids long. Here the CDR3 reads CASSQDSGRQNTEAFF. The CDR3 bases are TGCGCCAGCAGCCAAGATTCGGGCAGGCAGAACACTGAAGCTTTCTTT.

This clone was seen only a few times. Sequence at one end of the junction differs from germline and may be a read error. This chain connects TRBV7-9 to TRBJ1-1, with no clear D. The germline V gene has CDR1 SEHNR and CDR2 FQNEAQ (reference sequence). The CDR3 covers 10 residues. CDR3 nucleotides: TGTGCCAGCAGCTTAGCTGACGCTTTCTTT. It yields the protein CASSLADAFF.

The chain recombines TRBV29-1 with TRBJ2-7; D is unclear. CDR3 length: 12 residues. V was trimmed by 7 bases and J by 4 bases, leaving 14 bases between them. From germline, CDR1 is SQVTM and CDR2 ANQGSEA. CDR3 protein: CSAARHSYEQYF. CDR3 in DNA: TGCAGCGCCGCGAGACACAGTTACGAGCAGTACTTC.

The chain combines TRBV28 with TRBJ1-2; D is unclear. The CDR3 runs 12 residues. Trimming cost V 4 bases and J 8 bases, with 11 bases left between them. Germline-derived CDR1 and CDR2 are MDHEN and SYDVKM. The CDR3: CASSSEVGGYTF. CDR3 DNA: TGTGCCAGCAGTTCCGAAGTTGGGGGCTACACCTTC.

This sequence joins TRBV7-2 and TRBJ1-5; 9 bases are shared with TRBD1. The germline V gene has CDR1 SGHTA and CDR2 FQGNSA. There are 15 residues in the CDR3. The ends lost 5 bases at V and 1 base at J; junction bases unmatched: 3. The CDR3 here is CASSITGGSNQPQHF. In DNA form, the CDR3 reads TGTGCCAGCAGCATAACAGGGGGCAGCAATCAGCCCCAGCATTTT.

This chain links TRBV29-1 with TRBJ1-4; D is perhaps TRBD1 (5 bases). The V gene's germline CDR1 is SQVTM and CDR2 ANQGSEA. The V end was cut by 7 bases, the J end by 0 bases, with 9 bases between. CDR3 length: 13 residues. CDR3 protein: CSARGSTNEKLFF. Written as DNA, the CDR3 is TGCAGCGCAAGGGGCTCAACTAATGAAAAACTGTTTTTT.

The table lists this clone with a count of one. The chain is built from TRBV5-1 and TRBJ1-2, with D perhaps matching TRBD1 (6 bases). The CDR3 spans 13 residues. V dropped 3 bases and J dropped 7 bases, with 13 bases sitting between them. The germline gives CDR1 SGHRS, CDR2 YFSETQ. In DNA form, the CDR3 reads TGCGCCAGCAGCTACGATCAGGGGTCTGGCTACACCTTC. Protein product: CASSYDQGSGYTF. The full variable domain, in which reference TRBV5-1 and TRBJ1-2 provide the parts outside the CDR3, is KAGVTQTPRYLIKTRGQQVTLSCSPISGHRSVSWYQQTPGQGLQFLFEYFSETQRNKGNFPGRFSGRQFSNSRSEMNVSTLELGDSALYLCASSYDQGSGYTFGSGTRLTVV.

This clone was seen a handful of times. This chain connects TRBV7-2 to TRBJ1-5; D unclear. Germline values: CDR1 SGHTA, CDR2 FQGNSA. CDR3 size: 15 residues. The germline V and J ends were trimmed by 5 bases and 0 bases, with 11 bases remaining between them. The chain's CDR3 is CASSATVNSNQPQHF. CDR3 nucleotide sequence: TGTGCCAGCAGCGCGACTGTGAATAGCAATCAGCCCCAGCATTTT.

This clone was counted once. This chain connects TRBV4-1 to TRBJ2-7, with TRBD1 matching over 7 bases. V lost 3 bases, J lost 3 bases, and 8 bases stayed unmatched. Per the germline V gene, CDR1 is MGHRA and CDR2 is YSYEKL. The CDR3 spans 15 residues. The CDR3 bases are TGCGCCAGCAGCCAGGATAGGACAGGACACTACGAGCAGTACTTC. Amino acids: CASSQDRTGHYEQYF.

The chain is built from TRBV2 and TRBJ1-5; no firm D call. V was shortened by 7 bases and J by 5 bases, with 9 bases between the two germline ends. CDR1 and CDR2 (germline): SNHLY, FYNNEI. CDR3 length: 12 residues. CDR3 residues: CASNAWDQPQHF. In DNA, the CDR3 is TGTGCCAGCAATGCCTGGGATCAGCCCCAGCATTTT. The variable domain in full, with the rest retrieved from reference TRBV2 and TRBJ1-5, is EPEVTQTPSHQVTQMGQEVILRCVPISNHLYFYWYRQILGQKVEFLVSFYNNEISEKSEIFDDQFSVERPDGSNFTLKIRSTKLEDSAMYFCASNAWDQPQHFGDGTRLSIL.

This sequence joins TRBV7-9 and TRBJ1-5, with D perhaps matching TRBD1 (6 bases). CDR1 is SEHNR and CDR2 is FQNEAQ in the germline V gene (reference sequence). Trimming took 1 base from V and 9 from J, leaving 13 bases between them. This CDR3 region has 14 residues. This CDR3 reads CASSLDFQGWPQHF. CDR3 bases: TGTGCCAGCAGCTTAGACTTCCAGGGGTGGCCCCAGCATTTT.

The genes are TRBV5-6 and TRBJ2-7; D is tentatively TRBD1 or TRBD2 (5 bases each). This CDR3 spans 17 amino acids. V was cut by 4 bases and J by 6 bases, with 26 bases left in between. Germline-derived CDR1 and CDR2 are SGHDT and YYEEEE. For the CDR3, the DNA is TGTGCCAGCAGCAGCTACGGGACCGGGGCTCAGGCGCGCGAGCAGTACTTC. This codes for CASSSYGTGAQAREQYF.

This chain uses TRBV28 with TRBJ2-3, with 8 bases lining up with TRBD2. CDR3 length: 15 residues. Germline assignment: CDR1 MDHEN and CDR2 SYDVKM. Trimming cost V 6 bases and J 0 bases; bases outside gene matches: 5. The CDR3: CASSITSGSTDTQYF. The CDR3 nucleotides read TGTGCCAGCAGCATAACTAGCGGCAGCACAGATACGCAGTATTTT.

This clone is a singleton in its sample. V usage is TRBV19 and J usage is TRBJ1-5; D is uncertain. The V gene lost 2 bases and the J gene lost 2 bases, with 4 bases spanning the gap. The length of the CDR3 is 13 residues. Per germline, CDR1 LNHDA and CDR2 SQIVND (reference sequence). The CDR3: CASSILGNQPQHF. CDR3 coding DNA: TGTGCCAGTAGTATACTTGGCAATCAGCCCCAGCATTTT.

V and J are TRBV7-2 and TRBJ2-7; 12 bases line up with TRBD2. CDR1 and CDR2 from the germline V gene are SGHTA and FQGNSA. This CDR3 comprises 15 residues. The V segment lost 5 bases and the J segment 7 bases; nucleotides outside the gene matches: 9. CDR3 amino acids: CASSLRLAGAGEQYF. As DNA, the CDR3 is TGTGCCAGCAGCCTAAGACTAGCGGGGGCGGGGGAGCAGTACTTC.

The CDR3 region is CASSYSGQGAPTF. CDR3 coding DNA: TGTGCCAGCAGTTACTCCGGACAGGGGGCGCCTACCTTC. The chain has TRBV6-6 and TRBJ1-2, with TRBD1 matching 11 bases. Trimming removed 0 bases from V and 14 bases from J; junction bases left unmatched: 5. Germline lookup yields CDR1 MNHNY and CDR2 SVGAGI (reference sequence). This CDR3 has 13 residues.

This sequence joins TRBV30 and TRBJ2-7; 8 nucleotides align to TRBD1. Losses at the gene ends were 3 bases for V and 4 bases for J; bases not matched to a gene: 5. Looked up from germline, CDR1 is GTSNPN and CDR2 is SVGIG (reference sequence). The CDR3 is made up of 13 amino acids. CDR3 in amino acids: CAWRDRGRYEQYF. CDR3 DNA sequence: TGTGCCTGGAGAGACAGGGGAAGGTACGAGCAGTACTTC. Full variable domain (missing parts from reference TRBV30 and TRBJ2-7): SQTIHQWPATLVQPVGSPLSLECTVEGTSNPNLYWYRQAAGRGLQLLFYSVGIGQISSEVPQNLSASRPQDRQFILSSKKLLLSDSGFYLCAWRDRGRYEQYFGPGTRLTVT.

This sequence joins TRBV9 and TRBJ2-3, with D hard to call. CDR3 length: 16 amino acids. CDR1 and CDR2 from the germline V gene are SGDLS and YYNGEE. V was pared by 3 bases and J by 2 bases, with 16 bases between. The CDR3 sequence is CASSALPIEPTDTQYF. The CDR3 DNA reads TGTGCCAGCAGCGCCCTCCCGATAGAACCCACAGATACGCAGTATTTT.

This clone was seen just once. The chain recombines TRBV18 with TRBJ1-5; maybe TRBD1 (5 bases). Trimming removed 6 bases from V and 5 bases from J, with 20 bases in between. CDR1 is KGHSH and CDR2 is LQKENI in the germline V gene. This CDR3 contains 16 residues. CDR3 residues: CASSATGGGRDQPQHF. In DNA form, the CDR3 reads TGTGCCAGCTCGGCAACCGGGGGGGGACGGGATCAGCCCCAGCATTTT.

The chain carries TRBV5-4 and TRBJ1-5; 7 bases are a match to TRBD1. The CDR3 is 17 amino acids. V gave up 0 bases and J gave up 6 bases; unmatched junction bases: 12. The germline gives CDR1 SGHNT, CDR2 YYREEE (reference sequence). The CDR3 DNA is TGTGCCAGCAGCTTGGGCGGGACAGTCCCTCCGGGTCAGCCCCAGCATTTT. This gives the protein CASSLGGTVPPGQPQHF.

This clone came up once. The rearrangement joins TRBV18 to TRBJ2-2; weak D call: TRBD1 (5 bases). The CDR3 sequence is 14 residues long. Germline V gene sequence: CDR1 KGHSH, CDR2 LQKENI. V lost 3 bases and J 1 base, leaving 6 bases between the germline ends. CDR3 bases: TGTGCCAGCTCACCGACAGAGAACACCGGGGAGCTGTTTTTT. It is translated as CASSPTENTGELFF. Complete variable domain (other parts from reference TRBV18 and TRBJ2-2): NAGVMQNPRHLVRRRGQEARLRCSPMKGHSHVYWYRQLPEEGLKFMVYLQKENIIDESGMPKERFSAEFPKEGPSILRIQQVVRGDSAAYFCASSPTENTGELFFGEGSRLTVL.

The chain links TRBV5-5 to TRBJ2-2; perhaps TRBD2 as D (6 bases). Germline V gives CDR1 SGHKS, CDR2 YYEKEE (reference sequence). This CDR3 contains 16 residues. Trimming cost V 4 bases and J 5 bases, with 18 bases left between them. The chain's CDR3 is CASSLTRGWRTGELFF. As DNA, the CDR3 is TGTGCCAGCAGCCTTACCCGGGGGTGGAGGACCGGGGAGCTGTTTTTT.

The chain couples TRBV7-6 to TRBJ1-1; D is uncertain. Germline assignment: CDR1 SGHVS and CDR2 FNYEAQ. The V gene lost 4 bases and the J gene lost 1 base, with 10 bases spanning the gap. This CDR3 contains 14 residues. The CDR3 DNA sequence: TGTGCCAGCAGCTCACTGGACTGGAACACTGAAGCTTTCTTT. Encoded protein: CASSSLDWNTEAFF.

In its sample, this clone was seen once. V and J are TRBV5-1 and TRBJ2-5, with 9 bases lining up with TRBD1. V gave up 4 bases and J gave up 4 bases; unmatched junction bases: 5. The CDR3 loop spans 14 amino acids. Germline-derived CDR1 and CDR2 are SGHRS and YFSETQ. CDR3 sequence (DNA): TGCGCCAGCAGCCCGGGACAGGGTGCAGAGACCCAGTACTTC. The encoded protein is CASSPGQGAETQYF. Full variable domain (rest looked up from reference TRBV5-1 and TRBJ2-5): KAGVTQTPRYLIKTRGQQVTLSCSPISGHRSVSWYQQTPGQGLQFLFEYFSETQRNKGNFPGRFSGRQFSNSRSEMNVSTLELGDSALYLCASSPGQGAETQYFGPGTRLLVL.

This sequence joins TRBV15 and TRBJ1-4, with 7 bases matching TRBD1. The CDR3 runs to 20 residues. Trimming cost V 0 bases and J 7 bases; bases outside gene matches: 20. The germline gives CDR1 LNHNV, CDR2 YYDKDF (reference sequence). The CDR3 nucleotides are TGTGCCACCAGCAGAGATCTTGTCGAGGGGGCGGAAGGACCCGTTGAAAAACTGTTTTTT. It is translated as CATSRDLVEGAEGPVEKLFF. The whole variable domain, filled in from reference TRBV15 and TRBJ1-4, reads DAMVIQNPRYQVTQFGKPVTLSCSQTLNHNVMYWYQQKSSQAPKLLFHYYDKDFNNEADTPDNFQSRRPNTSFCFLDIRSPGLGDTAMYLCATSRDLVEGAEGPVEKLFFGSGTQLSVL.